This is a list of T cell receptor beta chains from one sample in a study of regulatory T cells in long-lasting Graves disease. MiXCR was run by TCRdb on the multiplex PCR reads, yielding one entry per CDR3 protein. The data show about 200,000 distinct CDR3 sequences, 15% to 20% seen once. The input for sequencing was peripheral blood mononuclear cells (PBMCs), taken at new diagnosis, from a patient treated with antithyroid drugs. All receptors derive from a female donor with Graves disease. CDR3s include the opening cysteine and the closing phenylalanine or tryptophan. Each record gives: D gene, clone size, V gene, J gene, CDR3 protein, CDR3 DNA. D genes are given only for firm matches. Size tells how often a clone was seen (once, few, many) or the class of an expanded clone, and some rows leave it out.

D: NA
size: NA
V: TRBV4-3
J: TRBJ1-3
CDR3: CASSQGGQGAMSGNTIYF
DNA: TGCGCCAGCAGCCAAGGGGGGCAGGGAGCCATGTCTGGAAACACCATATATTTT

D: NA
size: few
V: TRBV18
J: TRBJ1-1
CDR3: CASSLMDTEAFF
DNA: TGTGCCAGCTCACTTATGGACACTGAAGCTTTCTTT

D: NA
size: many
V: TRBV19
J: TRBJ1-1
CDR3: CASSIRQEVNTEAFF
DNA: TGTGCCAGTAGTATACGACAGGAAGTAAACACTGAAGCTTTCTTT

D: TRBD1
size: NA
V: TRBV20-1
J: TRBJ1-6
CDR3: CSARDLGGQGNSPLHF
DNA: TGCAGTGCTAGAGATTTGGGGGGACAGGGAAATTCACCCCTCCACTTT

D: NA
size: many
V: TRBV9
J: TRBJ2-1
CDR3: CASSVGVGSYNEQFF
DNA: TGTGCCAGCAGCGTCGGGGTGGGCTCCTACAATGAGCAGTTCTTC

D: TRBD2
size: many
V: TRBV11-2
J: TRBJ2-7
CDR3: CASTSSPGGYHEQYF
DNA: TGTGCCAGCACGAGCTCCCCGGGAGGTTACCACGAGCAGTACTTC

D: NA
size: many
V: TRBV11-2
J: TRBJ2-7
CDR3: CASSLVSLRQYF
DNA: TGTGCCAGCAGCTTAGTGTCACTACGGCAGTACTTC

D: NA
size: NA
V: TRBV20-1
J: TRBJ2-7
CDR3: CSARARARWGYEQYF
DNA: TGCAGTGCTAGAGCCCGCGCCCGATGGGGTTACGAGCAGTACTTC

D: TRBD2
size: NA
V: TRBV24-1
J: TRBJ2-3
CDR3: CATSDSGTSGSTDTQYF
DNA: TGTGCCACCAGTGATTCCGGGACTAGCGGGAGCACAGATACGCAGTATTTT

D: TRBD1
size: many
V: TRBV29-1
J: TRBJ1-1
CDR3: CSVGQGGNTEAFF
DNA: TGCAGCGTGGGACAGGGGGGGAACACTGAAGCTTTCTTT

D: TRBD1
size: many
V: TRBV6-1
J: TRBJ2-5
CDR3: CASSDRSDRETQYF
DNA: TGTGCCAGCAGTGACCGTTCGGACAGGGAGACCCAGTACTTC

D: NA
size: many
V: TRBV6-2/TRBV6-3
J: TRBJ2-1
CDR3: CASGGSSGNEQFF
DNA: TGTGCCAGTGGGGGGAGCTCGGGCAATGAGCAGTTCTTC

D: TRBD2
size: many
V: TRBV5-1
J: TRBJ2-7
CDR3: CASSLTSGKDEQYF
DNA: TGCGCCAGCAGCCTAACTAGCGGGAAGGACGAGCAGTACTTC

D: TRBD2
size: NA
V: TRBV12-3/TRBV12-4
J: TRBJ2-1
CDR3: CASSHGTSGRARMNEQFF
DNA: TGTGCCAGCAGCCATGGGACTAGCGGGAGGGCCCGGATGAATGAGCAGTTCTTC

D: NA
size: many
V: TRBV7-2
J: TRBJ2-1
CDR3: CASSFFRGSYNEQFF
DNA: TGTGCCAGCAGCTTCTTCCGGGGCTCCTACAATGAGCAGTTCTTC

D: NA
size: few
V: TRBV5-1
J: TRBJ2-3
CDR3: CASSLGGTLRQYF
DNA: TGCGCCAGCAGCTTGGGCGGGACCCTAAGGCAGTATTTT

D: NA
size: many
V: TRBV11-3
J: TRBJ1-1
CDR3: CASSLRQSQAFF
DNA: TGTGCCAGCAGCCTACGACAGAGTCAAGCTTTCTTT

D: NA
size: many
V: TRBV10-1
J: TRBJ2-7
CDR3: CASSESGLHEQYF
DNA: TGCGCCAGCAGTGAGTCGGGGCTCCACGAGCAGTACTTC

D: NA
size: many
V: TRBV24-1
J: TRBJ2-3
CDR3: CATSVTADTQYF
DNA: TGTGCCACCAGTGTCACGGCGGATACGCAGTATTTT

D: TRBD2
size: many
V: TRBV2
J: TRBJ2-7
CDR3: CASRERGLAYEQYF
DNA: TGTGCCAGCCGTGAGAGGGGACTAGCTTACGAGCAGTACTTC

D: NA
size: NA
V: TRBV7-3
J: TRBJ1-1
CDR3: CASSLRPGQNTEAFF
DNA: TGTGCCAGCAGCTTAAGGCCGGGTCAGAACACTGAAGCTTTCTTT

D: TRBD1
size: many
V: TRBV4-3
J: TRBJ1-1
CDR3: CASSQEQGAGSEAFF
DNA: TGCGCCAGCAGCCAAGAACAGGGGGCTGGGTCTGAAGCTTTCTTT

D: TRBD1
size: NA
V: TRBV28
J: TRBJ2-3
CDR3: CATKGGQGADTQYF
DNA: TGTGCCACCAAAGGGGGACAGGGTGCAGATACGCAGTATTTT

D: NA
size: many
V: TRBV19
J: TRBJ1-1
CDR3: CASSMGGTNTEAFF
DNA: TGTGCCAGTAGTATGGGTGGCACGAACACTGAAGCTTTCTTT

D: TRBD2
size: NA
V: TRBV19
J: TRBJ2-5
CDR3: CASKRTSGMETQYF
DNA: TGTGCCAGTAAACGGACTAGCGGGATGGAGACCCAGTACTTC

D: NA
size: many
V: TRBV30
J: TRBJ1-5
CDR3: CAWSLGVSNQPQHF
DNA: TGTGCCTGGAGTCTCGGGGTAAGCAATCAGCCCCAGCATTTT

D: NA
size: many
V: TRBV7-2
J: TRBJ2-7
CDR3: CASSLDGRDIREQYF
DNA: TGTGCCAGCAGCTTAGATGGGCGGGACATTCGTGAGCAGTACTTC